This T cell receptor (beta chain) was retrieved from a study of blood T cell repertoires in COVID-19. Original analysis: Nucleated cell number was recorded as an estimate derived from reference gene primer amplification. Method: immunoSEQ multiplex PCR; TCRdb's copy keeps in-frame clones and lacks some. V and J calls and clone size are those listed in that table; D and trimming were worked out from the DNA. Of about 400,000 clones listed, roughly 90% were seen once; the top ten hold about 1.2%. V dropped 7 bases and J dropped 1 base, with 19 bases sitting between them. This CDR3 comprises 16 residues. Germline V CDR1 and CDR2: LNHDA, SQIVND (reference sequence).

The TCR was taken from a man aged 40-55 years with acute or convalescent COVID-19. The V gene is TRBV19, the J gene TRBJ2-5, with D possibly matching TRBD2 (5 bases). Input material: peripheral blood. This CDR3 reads CASTTSGGRAQETQYF. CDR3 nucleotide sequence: TGTGCCAGTACCACGTCTGGAGGACGAGCCCAAGAGACCCAGTACTTC. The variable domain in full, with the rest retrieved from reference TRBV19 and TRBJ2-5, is DGGITQSPKYLFRKEGQNVTLSCEQNLNHDAMYWYRQDPGQGLRLIYYSQIVNDFQKGDIAEGYSVSREKKESFPLTVTSAQKNPTAFYLCASTTSGGRAQETQYFGPGTRLLVL.